This is a list of T cell receptor beta chains from one sample in a study of beta chain features in type 1 diabetes. This table comes from immunoSEQ multiplex PCR, and its TCRdb copy is limited to in-frame clones, with some not included. The table includes approximately 360,000 clones, roughly 12% detected once. Sequencing used naive CD4+ T cells from blood. All receptors derive from a woman aged 18-30 years with type 1 diabetes. Each CDR3 is given with its conserved first and last residue. A D gene is named only where the DNA matches it firmly. Part of the rows lack a size; the others show once, few, many or a class for expanded clones.

TGTGCCAGCAGCTTTCTGGAGACCCAGTACTTC	CASSFLETQYF	TRBV11-3	.	.	TRBJ2-5
TGTGCCACCAGCACGGGGGACTCTGAAGCTTTCTTT	CATSTGDSEAFF	TRBV15	.	few	TRBJ1-1
TGTGCCAGCAGCCTAACTAACAATGAGCAGTTCTTC	CASSLTNNEQFF	TRBV7-2	.	.	TRBJ2-1
TGTGCCATCAGTGAACCGGGACAGGGGGATATGAACACTGAAGCTTTCTTT	CAISEPGQGDMNTEAFF	TRBV10-3	TRBD1	.	TRBJ1-1
TGTGCCAGCGCGATGCGGACTCCTAACACTGAAGCTTTCTTT	CASAMRTPNTEAFF	TRBV25-1	.	.	TRBJ1-1
TGTGCCAGCAGTTTATCATCTGGGCCAGATACGCAGTATTTT	CASSLSSGPDTQYF	TRBV27	.	once	TRBJ2-3
TGTGCCAGCAGCAAAAACTGCCACGGGGGCGAGCAGTACTTC	CASSKNCHGGEQYF	TRBV21-1	.	few	TRBJ2-7
TGTGCCAGCAGTTTCGGAGGGCAAAGGGAGAACGAGCAGTACTTC	CASSFGGQRENEQYF	TRBV7-9	.	.	TRBJ2-7
TGCGCCAGCAGCTTGTCGGGACAGCGGGAAAAACTGTTTTTT	CASSLSGQREKLFF	TRBV5-1	TRBD1	.	TRBJ1-4
TGTGCCTGGAGGGCCCGGCGCGGGGCGGGAGTCGGCAATGAGCAGTTCTTC	CAWRARRGAGVGNEQFF	TRBV30	TRBD2	.	TRBJ2-1